This is a list of T cell receptor beta chains from one sample in a study of human T cells and chemical hapten exposure. TCRdb used MiXCR to reprocess the RACE reads, holding one entry per CDR3 protein. The sample comprises roughly 130,000 distinct CDR3 sequences, 11% of which are singletons, and over 2% rests with the top ten. Sequences were derived from whole blood, sampled in connection with sensitization to the hapten diphenylcyclopropenone (DPC). The origin of the receptors is a woman between 45 and 65 years old with alopecia areata. Some clones in this sample may be carry-over from other donors' samples. CDR3s include the opening cysteine and the closing phenylalanine or tryptophan. The D gene is left open where the match is weak. Size tells how often a clone was seen (once, few, many) or the class of an expanded clone, and some rows leave it out.

d_gene	j_gene	abundance	v_gene	CDR3nt	CDR3aa
TRBD1	TRBJ2-5	few	TRBV12-3/TRBV12-4	TGTGCCAGCAGTAGACAGGGACCAAAAGAGACCCAGTACTTC	CASSRQGPKETQYF
NA	TRBJ2-3	few	TRBV2	TGTGCCAGCAGTGGCACAGTCGGACCGAGCACAGATACGCAGTATTTT	CASSGTVGPSTDTQYF
TRBD1	TRBJ2-7	many	TRBV29-1	TGCAGCGTTGGGGGAGCGGACAGGGGCGGGTACGAGCAGTACTTC	CSVGGADRGGYEQYF
NA	TRBJ1-1	NA	TRBV6-2/TRBV6-3	TGTGCCAGCAAAAGGCGGACCACTGAAGCTTTCTTT	CASKRRTTEAFF
TRBD1	TRBJ2-2	once	TRBV7-9	TGTGCCAGCAGCTCCTTCAGGGACAGTCCCACCGGGGAGCTGTTTTTT	CASSSFRDSPTGELFF
TRBD2	TRBJ2-3	many	TRBV12-3/TRBV12-4	TGTGCCAGCAGTTTAGGTGGTAGCGGGGGCACAGATACGCAGTATTTT	CASSLGGSGGTDTQYF
NA	TRBJ1-4	many	TRBV5-1	TGCGCCAGCAGCCATGGGACGGATAATGAAAAACTGTTTTTT	CASSHGTDNEKLFF
NA	TRBJ2-7	many	TRBV5-5	TGTGCCAGCAGCCCACCAGGGAGGGGGGAGCAGTACTTC	CASSPPGRGEQYF
NA	TRBJ1-4	many	TRBV7-2	TGTGCCAGCAGCCTTGGGGGAAGACGTACTAATGAAAAACTGTTTTTT	CASSLGGRRTNEKLFF
NA	TRBJ1-2	few	TRBV6-2/TRBV6-3	TGTGCCAGCAGTTCCGCGGGAGCCAGAGCTAACTATGGCTACACCTTC	CASSSAGARANYGYTF
TRBD2	TRBJ2-7	few	TRBV6-5	TGTGCCAGCAGCCAGACTAGCATAAATTTCGAGCAGTACTTC	CASSQTSINFEQYF
NA	TRBJ2-5	NA	TRBV13	TGTGCCAGCACCCCTCGAAAGACCCAGTACTTC	CASTPRKTQYF
NA	TRBJ1-1	few	TRBV5-4	TGTGCCAGCAGCCCGGCCCAGGGGCGAGCTGAAGCTTTCTTT	CASSPAQGRAEAFF
NA	TRBJ2-3	NA	TRBV28	TGTGCCAGCAGTCCACTGGGGGAGGGCACAGATACGCAGTATTTT	CASSPLGEGTDTQYF
NA	TRBJ1-4	many	TRBV20-1	TGCAGTGCTAGCTCGCCTTTGATTGATGAAAAACTGTTTTTT	CSASSPLIDEKLFF
NA	TRBJ1-1	many	TRBV20-1	TGCAGTGCTCACAGACGGGGATCGAGGACTGAAGCTTTCTTT	CSAHRRGSRTEAFF
TRBD1	TRBJ1-6	NA	TRBV2	TGTGCCAGCACTTCCGACAGGGCCTATAATTCACCCCTCCACTTT	CASTSDRAYNSPLHF
NA	TRBJ2-3	many	TRBV18	TGTGCCAGCTCACCACTCCAGGAAGCCTTCACAGATACGCAGTATTTT	CASSPLQEAFTDTQYF
NA	TRBJ1-5	many	TRBV19	TGTGCCAGTACATACAGGGATAGCAATCAGCCCCAGCATTTT	CASTYRDSNQPQHF
NA	TRBJ1-3	few	TRBV29-1	TGCAGCGTTGAAGATCAGGGGCAGAACTCTGGAAACACCATATATTTT	CSVEDQGQNSGNTIYF
TRBD1	TRBJ1-5	few	TRBV12-3/TRBV12-4	TGTGCCAGCAGTTCAGGGGGTAATCAGCCCCAGCATTTT	CASSSGGNQPQHF
TRBD1	TRBJ1-6	many	TRBV10-2	TGCGCGAGCATGGGGACAGGGGCTTCACCCCTCCACTTT	CASMGTGASPLHF
TRBD1	TRBJ2-7	few	TRBV5-4	TGTGCCAGCAGCAATTACGGGACAGTTCCCCACGAGCAGTACTTC	CASSNYGTVPHEQYF
TRBD1	TRBJ1-2	NA	TRBV6-6	TGTGCCAGCAAAGGACAGGGAACCGGCTACACCTTC	CASKGQGTGYTF
NA	TRBJ2-3	few	TRBV14	TGTGCCAGCGCGGGAATCACAGATACGCAGTATTTT	CASAGITDTQYF
TRBD1	TRBJ2-7	NA	TRBV19	TGTGCCACTAGCGGACAGGGGTTCAACGAGCAGTACTTC	CATSGQGFNEQYF